The T cell receptor (beta chain) under discussion was sequenced for a study of memory CD8 T cells in hepatitis C reinfection. Time point noted: peak reinfection, 3 to 8 weeks after reinfection detection. No in vitro expansion preceded TCR sequencing of the sorted cells. Assay used: immunoSEQ multiplex PCR; TCRdb lists only in-frame clones, some missing. The sample gives 2,600 or so clones, over 80% of which show up once; roughly a fifth is in the top ten. Per the germline V gene, CDR1 is SGHVS and CDR2 is FNYEAQ. The CDR3 spans 14 residues. V was clipped by 5 bases and J by 6 bases; unmatched bases: 7.

Sequenced material: naive CD8+ T cells sorted from blood. The origin of this receptor is a man aged 50 to 60 with hepatitis C virus infection. The V call is TRBV7-6, the J call TRBJ2-1, with 7 bases lining up with TRBD2. The CDR3 reads CASSATGGGNEQFF. For the CDR3, the DNA is TGTGCCAGCAGCGCGACGGGGGGAGGCAATGAGCAGTTCTTC.